One sample yielded the 2 T cell receptor beta chains listed below, sequenced in a study of prognosis after radiotherapy for stage I lung cancer. Two rounds of multiplex PCR amplified TCR beta CDR3 from genomic DNA. Primers (each specific to one TRBV or TRBJ gene) were used in first-round PCR. TCRdb re-derived calls from the multiplex PCR reads in MiXCR, one entry per CDR3 protein. The data show around 29,000 distinct CDR3 sequences, with roughly 46% seen just once and under 15% held by the top ten. Sequences were derived from PBMCs, sampled before or after stereotactic body radiation therapy (not recorded which). These TCRs come from a donor of 50 years or more with non-small cell lung cancer.

With regard to this clonotype: At one end the junction does not follow the germline gene, possibly because of a read error. This chain joins TRBV7-9 and TRBJ1-2, with D uncertain. This CDR3 is built from 11 residues. From germline, CDR1 is SEHNR and CDR2 FQNEAQ (reference sequence). CDR3 protein: CAISSGNENTF. The CDR3 DNA sequence: TGTGCCATCAGCTCGGGGAATGAAAACACCTTC.

This clonotype was seen repeatedly, ten times or more. V and J are TRBV20-1 and TRBJ2-7, with D possibly matching TRBD1 (5 bases). V dropped 0 bases and J dropped 0 bases, with 12 bases sitting between them. The CDR3 totals 15 residues. Germline CDR1 and CDR2: DFQATT and SNEGSKA (reference sequence). Written as DNA, the CDR3 is TGCAGTGCTAGAGATCAGGGCAGCCTCTCCTACGAGCAGTACTTC. It specifies CSARDQGSLSYEQYF.